The 32 T cell receptor beta chains presented below share a single source sample, sequenced in a study of regulatory T cells in long-lasting Graves disease. The sample's time point: newly diagnosed GD, antithyroid drugs for less than 3 months. PBMCs were the source of the RNA used for TCR sequencing. Investigators prepared the TCR beta libraries by applying iRepertoire HTBI primers and Arm-PCR of CDR3 regions. MiXCR, applied by TCRdb to the multiplex PCR reads, yields one record per CDR3 protein. The table lists a few hundred thousand distinct CDR3 sequences, 15% to 20% of them singletons. The same data also went into a second study, on T cells in Graves' hyperthyroidism and ophthalmopathy.

The sequencing here drew on peripheral blood mononuclear cells (PBMCs), taken at new diagnosis, from a patient treated with antithyroid drugs. Source of these receptors: a woman in her 30s with Graves disease.

The chain uses TRBV15 and TRBJ2-3; TRBD1 agrees at 10 bases. CDR1 and CDR2 from the germline V gene are LNHNV and YYDKDF (reference sequence). Germline trimming cut 1 base from V and 2 bases from J; bases unmatched to any gene: 3. CDR3 size: 16 residues. CDR3 bases: TGTGCCACCAGCAGAGGGACAGGGGGTCACACAGATACGCAGTATTTT. It yields the protein CATSRGTGGHTDTQYF.

This clonotype has a count of ten or more. This chain uses TRBV29-1 with TRBJ2-2, with TRBD1 as a possible D gene (5 bases). V was pared by 5 bases and J by 7 bases, with 14 bases between. The CDR3 runs to 13 residues. Per germline, CDR1 SQVTM and CDR2 ANQGSEA. DNA for the CDR3: TGCAGCGTTTGTAACCAGGGCGGCGGGGAGCTGTTTTTT. Its translation: CSVCNQGGGELFF.

This clonotype appeared many times. The V call is TRBV6-5, the J call TRBJ1-1; TRBD1 matches at 9 bases. CDR3 length: 15 amino acids. J was trimmed by 10 bases and V by 6 bases; bases with no gene match: 15. The V gene's germline CDR1 is MNHEY and CDR2 SVGAGI. In DNA, the CDR3 is TGTGCCAGCAGATACCAACAGGGGGCTGGGAAGGCAGCTTTCTTT. This codes for CASRYQQGAGKAAFF.

In its sample, this clonotype was seen many times. This rearrangement joins TRBV20-1 to TRBJ1-1; D remains unclear. CDR1 and CDR2 from the germline V gene are DFQATT and SNEGSKA (reference sequence). This CDR3 has 13 residues. DNA of the CDR3: TGCAGCGCGCCTCCGGGAGGCAACACTGAAGCTTTCTTT. Amino acid sequence: CSAPPGGNTEAFF.

This clonotype came up many times. The chain combines TRBV3-1 with TRBJ2-7, with D tentatively TRBD1 or TRBD2 (5 bases each). The CDR3 has 16 residues. V lost 3 bases and J 0 bases, leaving 15 bases between the germline ends. Germline assignment: CDR1 LGHDT and CDR2 YNNKEL (reference sequence). CDR3 in amino acids: CASSQSQGRSSYEQYF. The CDR3 DNA reads as TGTGCCAGCAGCCAGTCGCAGGGACGGAGCTCCTACGAGCAGTACTTC.

In its sample, this clonotype was seen many times. The rearrangement uses TRBV18 and TRBJ2-1; 13 nucleotides align to TRBD2. CDR1 KGHSH and CDR2 LQKENI come from the germline V gene. Germline trimming cut 2 bases from V and 7 bases from J; bases unmatched to any gene: 5. The CDR3 sequence is 16 residues long. CDR3 sequence (DNA): TGTGCCAGCTCACCAAAGGGACTAGCGGGGAGAAATGAGCAGTTCTTC. Its translation: CASSPKGLAGRNEQFF.

Ten or more counts support this clonotype. The V and J genes are TRBV24-1 and TRBJ2-3; the D is unclear. The V gene's germline CDR1 is KGHDR and CDR2 SFDVKD. The CDR3 length is 12 residues. V gave up 7 bases and J gave up 4 bases, with 8 bases separating them. The CDR3 loop reads CATSLGSDTQYF. The CDR3 DNA sequence: TGTGCCACCAGCTTGGGGTCAGATACGCAGTATTTT.

In its sample, this clonotype was seen many times. This chain joins TRBV24-1 and TRBJ1-5; TRBD1 might be the D (6 bases). Germline CDR1 and CDR2: KGHDR and SFDVKD. This CDR3 contains 16 residues. V lost 4 bases to trimming and J lost 0 bases, with 12 bases between them. The CDR3: CATSEWGQDSNQPQHF. The CDR3 DNA follows: TGTGCCACCAGTGAATGGGGACAAGATAGCAATCAGCCCCAGCATTTT.

Only a few counts were recorded for this clonotype. CDR3 sequence: CASSIVAGGSYEQYF. As DNA, the CDR3 is TGTGCCAGTAGTATAGTAGCGGGGGGTTCCTACGAGCAGTACTTC. J is TRBJ2-7 and V is TRBV19; 10 bases fit TRBD2. The CDR3 is made up of 15 amino acids. The germline CDR1 and CDR2 sequences are LNHDA and SQIVND (reference sequence). The V gene end was trimmed by 1 base and the J gene end by 1 base; junction bases not matched to a gene: 1.

In the case of this clonotype: The conserved phenylalanine or tryptophan normally closing the CDR3 is absent here, so this likely arose from a read error. The DNA is omitted, as the CDR3 cannot be located on it reliably, and the CDR3 follows TCRdb's listing. The chain combines TRBV6-2 or TRBV6-3 with TRBJ1-1; the D call of TRBD1 is as the table states it, not checked on the DNA. The CDR3 adds up to 12 amino acids, both ends counted. CDR1 and CDR2 (germline): MNHEY, SVGEGT. CDR3 protein: CASDRGRTEALS.

The chain links TRBV18 to TRBJ2-7, with D perhaps being TRBD1 or TRBD2 (5 bases each). The V end lost 3 bases, the J end lost 5 bases, and 20 bases lay between the germline ends. This CDR3 comprises 16 residues. CDR1 is KGHSH, CDR2 LQKENI, per germline. CDR3 residues: CASSPGTPSWGDEQYF. The DNA of the CDR3 is TGTGCCAGCTCACCCGGGACGCCGAGCTGGGGCGACGAGCAGTACTTC.

This clonotype was counted ten times or more. This rearrangement joins TRBV3-1 to TRBJ2-7, with TRBD2 matching over 9 bases. This CDR3 has 16 amino acids. The J segment lost 7 bases and the V segment lost 4 bases, leaving 14 bases of the junction unmatched. From germline, CDR1 is LGHDT and CDR2 YNNKEL (reference sequence). CDR3 loop: CASSPSDGGGAREQYF. CDR3 nucleotide sequence: TGTGCCAGCAGCCCCTCGGATGGCGGGGGGGCGAGAGAGCAGTACTTC.

This clonotype has ten or more counts. The chain carries TRBV18 and TRBJ1-4; D is uncertain. Germline V gene data show CDR1 as KGHSH and CDR2 as LQKENI. Trimming cost V 3 bases and J 8 bases, with 7 bases left between them. The CDR3 is 12 residues long. CDR3 in amino acids: CASSPAPEKLFF. The CDR3 nucleotides are TGTGCCAGCTCACCGGCCCCGGAAAAACTGTTTTTT. Variable domain in full (rest from reference TRBV18 and TRBJ1-4): NAGVMQNPRHLVRRRGQEARLRCSPMKGHSHVYWYRQLPEEGLKFMVYLQKENIIDESGMPKERFSAEFPKEGPSILRIQQVVRGDSAAYFCASSPAPEKLFFGSGTQLSVL.

This clonotype was detected many times. J is TRBJ2-7 and V is TRBV7-6, with 7 nucleotides matching TRBD1. Germline lookup yields CDR1 SGHVS and CDR2 FNYEAQ. V lost 5 bases to trimming and J lost 0 bases; unmatched junction nucleotides: 1. This CDR3 has 13 amino acids. The CDR3 DNA reads TGTGCCAGCAGCAGGACAGGCTCCTACGAGCAGTACTTC. This translates into CASSRTGSYEQYF. Full variable domain (rest looked up from reference TRBV7-6 and TRBJ2-7): GAGVSQSPRYKVTKRGQDVALRCDPISGHVSLYWYRQALGQGPEFLTYFNYEAQQDKSGLPNDRFSAERPEGSISTLTIQRTEQRDSAMYRCASSRTGSYEQYFGPGTRLTVT.

This clonotype appeared many times. The CDR3 DNA is TGTGCCAGCAGCAACAACTGGACAGGCAATCAGCCCCAGCATTTT. Translating gives CASSNNWTGNQPQHF. The rearrangement uses TRBV7-3 and TRBJ1-5; TRBD1 might be the D (6 bases). Germline V gene lookup returns CDR1 SGHTA and CDR2 FQGTGA. The CDR3 is made up of 15 amino acids. Trimming cost V 5 bases and J 2 bases, with 13 bases left between them.

This clonotype was counted a single time. The chain has TRBV6-2 or TRBV6-3 and TRBJ2-1; TRBD1 matches 8 bases. The J segment lost 7 bases and the V segment lost 0 bases, leaving 14 bases of the junction unmatched. Germline V CDR1 and CDR2: MNHEY, SVGEGT. The CDR3 has 18 residues. As DNA, the CDR3 is TGTGCCAGCAGTTACTCGTTGCTTTCGCGGGACAGGTGGAATGAGCAGTTCTTC. It yields the protein CASSYSLLSRDRWNEQFF.

As concerns this clonotype: This probably arose from a read error, given a far larger clone one base away. This sequence joins TRBV2 and TRBJ2-1; 11 nucleotides agree with TRBD2. This CDR3 spans 16 amino acids. Germline V gene lookup returns CDR1 SNHLY and CDR2 FYNNEI. The trim removed 1 base at V and 13 bases at J, leaving 12 bases unmatched. The CDR3 protein is CASSEEASGGWETQFF. The CDR3 DNA follows: TGTGCCAGCAGTGAAGAGGCTAGCGGGGGGTGGGAGACCCAGTTCTTC.

The rearrangement uses TRBV12-3 or TRBV12-4 and TRBJ2-7; D uncertain. This CDR3 has 13 amino acids. V lost 0 bases and J lost 7, with 10 bases in between. The CDR3 region is CASSLAGPWEQYF. DNA of the CDR3: TGTGCCAGCAGTTTAGCGGGCCCGTGGGAGCAGTACTTC.

The chain uses TRBV20-1 and TRBJ2-1; TRBD2 matches 14 bases. The V segment lost 6 bases and the J segment 6 bases; nucleotides outside the gene matches: 7. Germline values: CDR1 DFQATT, CDR2 SNEGSKA (reference sequence). The CDR3 extends over 15 amino acids. DNA for the CDR3: TGCAGTGCGCGACTAGCGGGGGGGCAGGTCAATGAGCAGTTCTTC. This codes for CSARLAGGQVNEQFF.

V is TRBV6-1 and J is TRBJ1-1; 7 positions match TRBD1. Per germline, CDR1 MNHNS and CDR2 SASEGT. The CDR3 consists of 15 residues. V lost 10 bases to trimming and J lost 0 bases; unmatched junction nucleotides: 11. The CDR3 region is CATRLGGKMNTEAFF. The CDR3 bases are TGTGCCACCCGTCTAGGGGGCAAAATGAACACTGAAGCTTTCTTT.

This clonotype was detected many times. The V call is TRBV11-2, the J call TRBJ2-2; D gene unclear. Germline lookup yields CDR1 SGHAT and CDR2 FQNNGV. The V end was cut by 5 bases, the J end by 1 base, with 11 bases between. This CDR3 comprises 15 residues. The CDR3 DNA reads TGTGCCAGCAGCCCCCGGGCCCAGAACACCGGGGAGCTGTTTTTT. This codes for CASSPRAQNTGELFF.

A word on this clonotype: This may come from a read error, since a much larger clone is one base off. The chain combines TRBV11-2 with TRBJ2-7; D is possibly TRBD1 (6 bases). Germline lookup yields CDR1 SGHAT and CDR2 FQNNGV. The length of the CDR3 is 14 residues. DNA of the CDR3: TGTGCCAGCAGCTCCTTCAGGGGAAACTACGGGCAGTACTTC. Translated: CASSSFRGNYGQYF.

A word on this clonotype: A much larger clone lies one base from this, so it may be a read error. V usage is TRBV7-3 and J usage is TRBJ1-4; D not resolved. CDR3 length: 14 amino acids. Germline CDR1 reads SGHTA; CDR2 reads FQGTGA. The CDR3 DNA reads TGTGCCAGCACCTTAGCCCCCCAAAATGAAAAACTGTTTTTT. This encodes CASTLAPQNEKLFF.

The J gene is TRBJ1-2, the V gene TRBV7-9; D perhaps matches TRBD1 (5 bases). The CDR3 is 14 amino acids. V dropped 2 bases and J dropped 3 bases, with 10 bases sitting between them. Germline-derived CDR1 and CDR2 are SEHNR and FQNEAQ (reference sequence). CDR3 nucleotide sequence: TGTGCCAGCAGCTTATCGGGGGTAGACTATGGCTACACCTTC. Encoded protein: CASSLSGVDYGYTF.

In this sample, this clonotype turned up once. Sequence at one end of the junction differs from germline and may be a read error. The genes are TRBV7-8 and TRBJ2-7; perhaps TRBD2 as D (5 bases). This CDR3 is built from 14 residues. Germline V gene sequence: CDR1 SGHVS, CDR2 FQNEAQ. CDR3 sequence reads: CASSFDGVSCEQYF. As DNA, the CDR3 is TGTGCCAGCAGCTTCGACGGGGTCTCCTGCGAGCAGTACTTC.

With regard to this clonotype: Just one base apart from a much larger clone, this may be a read error. The CDR3 region is CASSESPQHYGYTF. The CDR3 DNA sequence: TGTGCCAGCAGTGAGTCTCCTCAACACTATGGCTACACCTTC. The chain employs TRBV6-1 and TRBJ1-2; no definite D call. Germline V lookup: CDR1 MNHNS, CDR2 SASEGT. Trimming stripped 3 bases from V and 3 bases from J, with 11 bases between. CDR3 size: 14 residues.

In its sample, this clonotype was seen many times. V usage is TRBV2 and J usage is TRBJ1-6; D is uncertain. The germline V and J ends were trimmed by 6 bases and 7 bases, with 10 bases remaining between them. The CDR3 sequence is 13 residues long. CDR1 SNHLY and CDR2 FYNNEI come from the germline V gene. The CDR3 loop is CASRQEFNSPLHF. CDR3 DNA: TGTGCCAGCAGGCAAGAATTCAATTCACCCCTCCACTTT.

As for this clonotype: A much larger clone sits a single nucleotide away, making a read error possible. This rearrangement joins TRBV11-2 to TRBJ2-1, with D possibly being TRBD1 or TRBD2 (5 bases each). The germline gives CDR1 SGHAT, CDR2 FQNNGV. The CDR3 length is 15 residues. V was cut by 5 bases and J by 10 bases, with 21 bases left in between. CDR3 residues: CASSPIGGIAYEQFF. For the CDR3, the DNA is TGTGCCAGCAGCCCTATTGGGGGTATAGCCTACGAGCAGTTCTTC.

This clonotype appeared many times. V usage is TRBV12-5 and J usage is TRBJ2-6, with unresolved D. The CDR3 contains 13 residues. V lost 7 bases to trimming and J lost 0 bases, with 4 bases between them. Germline V CDR1 and CDR2: LGHNT, FRNRAP. The DNA for the CDR3 is TGTGCTAGTGCCCTCTCTGGGGCCAACGTCCTGACTTTC. This codes for CASALSGANVLTF.

This clonotype was found many times. This rearrangement joins TRBV7-2 to TRBJ2-7; 8 nucleotides line up with TRBD2. This CDR3 is 14 amino acids long. Trimming at V came to 6 bases and at J to 3 bases, leaving 7 bases not matched to a gene. The V gene's germline CDR1 is SGHTA and CDR2 FQGNSA. The CDR3 protein is CASRPSGGSYEQYF. As DNA, the CDR3 is TGTGCCAGCAGACCGTCGGGGGGGAGCTACGAGCAGTACTTC.

Points on this clonotype: This could be a read error, since a much larger clone is one nucleotide away. The CDR3 sequence: CASSEQAGTFTDTQYF. The CDR3 DNA is TGTGCCAGCAGTGAACAGGCAGGTACTTTCACAGATACGCAGTATTTT. The chain uses TRBV6-1 and TRBJ2-3, with D hard to call. CDR1 and CDR2 from the germline V gene are MNHNS and SASEGT. Trimming removed 2 bases at V and 2 bases at J, with 14 bases between. The CDR3 spans 16 residues.

This clonotype appeared many times. The chain employs TRBV18 and TRBJ2-2; weak D call: TRBD1 (5 bases). Germline values: CDR1 KGHSH, CDR2 LQKENI. CDR3 length: 16 residues. V was clipped by 3 bases and J by 0 bases, with 11 bases between them. CDR3 coding DNA: TGTGCCAGCTCACCCATGCAGGGTGCGAACACCGGGGAGCTGTTTTTT. This gives the protein CASSPMQGANTGELFF.